This TCR beta chain was obtained from a study of cytomegalovirus exposure and HLA in healthy donors. General observations from the study: Among the most significant clusters, several appeared linked to common viral pathogens in a later analysis.

The study ran its PCR with 60 Vbeta and 13 Jbeta primers. The table came from immunoSEQ multiplex PCR; TCRdb's copy has only in-frame clones and leaves some out. The table lists fewer than 250,000 clones, 60% to 80% of them singletons. With respect to this clone: Its antigen remains unknown.

With V trimmed by 1 base and J by 4 bases, 1 base remained unmatched. Germline CDR1 and CDR2: GTSNPN and SVGIG (reference sequence). CDR3 length: 13 amino acids. This TCR came from a woman between 25 and 40 years old in good health and CMV-seropositive. The sample comprised PBMCs. The V and J genes are TRBV30 and TRBJ2-5; 9 bases match TRBD2. CDR3 in amino acids: CAWSGLAAETQYF. The CDR3 DNA sequence: TGTGCCTGGAGTGGACTAGCGGCAGAGACCCAGTACTTC.